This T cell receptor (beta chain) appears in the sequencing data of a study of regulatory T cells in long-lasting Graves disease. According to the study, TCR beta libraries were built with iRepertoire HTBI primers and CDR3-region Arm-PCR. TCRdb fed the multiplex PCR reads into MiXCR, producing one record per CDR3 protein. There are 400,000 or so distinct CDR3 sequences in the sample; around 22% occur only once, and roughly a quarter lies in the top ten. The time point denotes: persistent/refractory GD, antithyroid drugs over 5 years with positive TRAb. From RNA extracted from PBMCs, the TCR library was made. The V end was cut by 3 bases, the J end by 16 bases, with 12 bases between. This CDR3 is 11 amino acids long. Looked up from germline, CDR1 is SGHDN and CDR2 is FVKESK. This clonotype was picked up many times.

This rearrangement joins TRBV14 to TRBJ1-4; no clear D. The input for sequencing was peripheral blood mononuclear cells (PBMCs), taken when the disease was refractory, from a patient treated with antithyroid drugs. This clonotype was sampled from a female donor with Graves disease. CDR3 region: CASSQGSVKFF. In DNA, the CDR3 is TGTGCCAGCAGCCAGGGCAGTGTGAAGTTTTTT. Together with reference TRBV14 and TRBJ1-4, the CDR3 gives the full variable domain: EAGVTQFPSHSVIEKGQTVTLRCDPISGHDNLYWYRRVMGKEIKFLLHFVKESKQDESGMPNNRFLAERTGGTYSTLKVQPAELEDSGVYFCASSQGSVKFFGSGTQLSVL.